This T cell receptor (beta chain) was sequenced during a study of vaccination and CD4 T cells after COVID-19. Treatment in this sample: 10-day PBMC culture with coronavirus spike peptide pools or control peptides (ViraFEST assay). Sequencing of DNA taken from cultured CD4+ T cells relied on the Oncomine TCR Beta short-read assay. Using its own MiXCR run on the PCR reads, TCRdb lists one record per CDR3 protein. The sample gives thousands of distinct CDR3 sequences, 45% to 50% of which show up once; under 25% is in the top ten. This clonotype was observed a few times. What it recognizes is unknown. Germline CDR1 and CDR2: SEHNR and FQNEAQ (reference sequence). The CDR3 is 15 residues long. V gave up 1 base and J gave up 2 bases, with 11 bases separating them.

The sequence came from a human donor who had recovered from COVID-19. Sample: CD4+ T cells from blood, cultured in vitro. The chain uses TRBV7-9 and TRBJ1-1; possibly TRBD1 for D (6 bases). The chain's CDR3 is CASSLEGGQNTEAFF. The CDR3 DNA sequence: TGTGCCAGCAGCTTAGAGGGGGGACAAAACACTGAAGCTTTCTTT.